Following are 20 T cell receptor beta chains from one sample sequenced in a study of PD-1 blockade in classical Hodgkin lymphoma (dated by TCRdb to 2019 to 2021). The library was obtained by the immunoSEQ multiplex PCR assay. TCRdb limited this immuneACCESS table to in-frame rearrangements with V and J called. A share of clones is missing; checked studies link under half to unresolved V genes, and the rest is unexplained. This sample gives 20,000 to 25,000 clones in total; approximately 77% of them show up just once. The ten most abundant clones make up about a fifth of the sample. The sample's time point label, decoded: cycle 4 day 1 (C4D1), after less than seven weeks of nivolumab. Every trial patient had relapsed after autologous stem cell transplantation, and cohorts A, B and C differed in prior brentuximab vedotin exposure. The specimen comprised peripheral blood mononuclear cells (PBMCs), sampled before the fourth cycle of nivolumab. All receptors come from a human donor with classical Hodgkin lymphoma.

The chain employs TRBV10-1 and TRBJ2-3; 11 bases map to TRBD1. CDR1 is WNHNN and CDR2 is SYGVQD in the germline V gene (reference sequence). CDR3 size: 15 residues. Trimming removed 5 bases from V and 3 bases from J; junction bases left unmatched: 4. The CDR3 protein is CASSRTGGDTDTQYF. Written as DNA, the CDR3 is TGCGCCAGCAGTAGGACAGGGGGCGATACAGATACGCAGTATTTT.

The CDR3 region is CASSHTGGLTDTQYF. As DNA, the CDR3 is TGTGCCAGCAGCCATACAGGGGGCCTAACAGATACGCAGTATTTT. The rearrangement links TRBV7-9 to TRBJ2-3; TRBD1 aligns across 9 bases. V lost 5 bases to trimming and J lost 3 bases; unmatched junction nucleotides: 6. CDR3 length equals 15 residues. CDR1 SEHNR and CDR2 FQNEAQ come from the germline V gene (reference sequence).

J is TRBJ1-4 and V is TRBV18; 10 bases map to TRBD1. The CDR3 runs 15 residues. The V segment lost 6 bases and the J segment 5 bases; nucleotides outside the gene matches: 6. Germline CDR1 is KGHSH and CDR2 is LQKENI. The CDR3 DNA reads TGTGCCAGCTCGGCCCGGACAGGGGGAAATGAAAAACTGTTTTTT. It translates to CASSARTGGNEKLFF.

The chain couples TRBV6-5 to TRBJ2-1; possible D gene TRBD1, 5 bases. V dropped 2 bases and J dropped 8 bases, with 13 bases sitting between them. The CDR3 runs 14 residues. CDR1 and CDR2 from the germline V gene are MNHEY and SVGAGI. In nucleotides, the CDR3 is TGTGCCAGCAGTTACGCTAGGGGTAGGCATGAGCAGTTCTTC. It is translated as CASSYARGRHEQFF.

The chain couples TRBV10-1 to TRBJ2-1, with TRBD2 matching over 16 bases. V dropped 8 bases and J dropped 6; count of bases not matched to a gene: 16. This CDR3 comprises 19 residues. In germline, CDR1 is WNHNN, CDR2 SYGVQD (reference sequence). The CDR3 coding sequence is TGCGCCAGCCGGACCCCGGGACTAGCGGGGGGGGAGGGTATCAATGAGCAGTTCTTC. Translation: CASRTPGLAGGEGINEQFF.

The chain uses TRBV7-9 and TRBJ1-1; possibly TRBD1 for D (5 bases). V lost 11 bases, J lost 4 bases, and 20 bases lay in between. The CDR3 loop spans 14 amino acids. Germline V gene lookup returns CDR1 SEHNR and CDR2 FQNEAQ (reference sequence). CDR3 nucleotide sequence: TGTGCCTGCCCTTTAAGGGGTGAGGGCACTGAAGCTTTCTTT. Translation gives CACPLRGEGTEAFF.

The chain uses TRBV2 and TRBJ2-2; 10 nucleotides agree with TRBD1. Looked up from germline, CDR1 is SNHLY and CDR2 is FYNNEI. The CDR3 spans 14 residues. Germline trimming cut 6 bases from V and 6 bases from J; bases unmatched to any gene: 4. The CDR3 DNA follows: TGTGCCAGCAGCCGGGACAGGGGCTCCGGGGAGCTGTTTTTT. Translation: CASSRDRGSGELFF.

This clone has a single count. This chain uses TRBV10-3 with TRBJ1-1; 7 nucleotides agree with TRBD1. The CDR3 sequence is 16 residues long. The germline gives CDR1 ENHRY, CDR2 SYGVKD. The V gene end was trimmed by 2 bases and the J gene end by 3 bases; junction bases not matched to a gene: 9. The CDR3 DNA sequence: TGTGCCATCAGTGAGCCCTCGAGACAGGGTGACACTGAAGCTTTCTTT. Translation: CAISEPSRQGDTEAFF.

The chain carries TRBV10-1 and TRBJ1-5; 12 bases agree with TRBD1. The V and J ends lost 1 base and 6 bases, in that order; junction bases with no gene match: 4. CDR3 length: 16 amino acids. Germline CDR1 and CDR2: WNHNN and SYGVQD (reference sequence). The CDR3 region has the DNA TGCGCCAGCAGTGAGTGGGACAGGGGGCTCCGTCAGCCCCAGCATTTT. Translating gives CASSEWDRGLRQPQHF.

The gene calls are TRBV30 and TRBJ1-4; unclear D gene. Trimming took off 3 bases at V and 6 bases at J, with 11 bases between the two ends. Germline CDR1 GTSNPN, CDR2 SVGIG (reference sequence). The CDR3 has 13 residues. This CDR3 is CAWRIRLDEKLFF. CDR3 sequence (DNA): TGTGCCTGGAGAATCAGATTAGATGAAAAACTGTTTTTT.

In DNA form, the CDR3 reads TGTGCCAGCAGACAGGGAGAGGATGGCTACACCTTC. This sequence encodes CASRQGEDGYTF. The V and J genes are TRBV6-6 and TRBJ1-2, with D maybe TRBD1 (6 bases). Per the germline V gene, CDR1 is MNHNY and CDR2 is SVGAGI (reference sequence). V lost 6 bases and J lost 6, with 11 bases in between. The CDR3 consists of 12 residues.

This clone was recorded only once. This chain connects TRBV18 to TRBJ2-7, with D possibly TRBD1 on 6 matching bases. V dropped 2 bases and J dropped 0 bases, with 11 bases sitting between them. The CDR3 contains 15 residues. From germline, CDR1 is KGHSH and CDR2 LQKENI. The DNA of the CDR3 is TGTGCCAGCTCACCATTGGACAGTAGCTCCTACGAGCAGTACTTC. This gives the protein CASSPLDSSSYEQYF. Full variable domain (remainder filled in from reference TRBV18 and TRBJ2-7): NAGVMQNPRHLVRRRGQEARLRCSPMKGHSHVYWYRQLPEEGLKFMVYLQKENIIDESGMPKERFSAEFPKEGPSILRIQQVVRGDSAAYFCASSPLDSSSYEQYFGPGTRLTVT.

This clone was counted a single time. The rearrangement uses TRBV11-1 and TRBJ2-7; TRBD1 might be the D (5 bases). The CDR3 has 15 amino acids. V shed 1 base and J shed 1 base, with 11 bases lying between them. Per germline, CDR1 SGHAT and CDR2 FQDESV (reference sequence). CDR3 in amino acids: CASSLDGAGSYEQYF. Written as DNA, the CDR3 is TGTGCCAGCAGCTTAGATGGGGCAGGGTCCTACGAGCAGTACTTC.

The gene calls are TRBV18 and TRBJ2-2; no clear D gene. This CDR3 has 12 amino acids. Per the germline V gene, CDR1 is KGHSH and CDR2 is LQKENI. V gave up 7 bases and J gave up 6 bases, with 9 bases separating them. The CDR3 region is CASCYLSGELFF. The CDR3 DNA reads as TGTGCCAGCTGCTATCTTTCCGGGGAGCTGTTTTTT.

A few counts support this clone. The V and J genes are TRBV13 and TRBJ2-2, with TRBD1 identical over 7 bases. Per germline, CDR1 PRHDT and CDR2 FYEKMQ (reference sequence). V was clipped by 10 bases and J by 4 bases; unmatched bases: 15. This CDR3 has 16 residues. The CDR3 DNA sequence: TGTGCCACCAAAACGTTCGTTGACAGGGTCACCGGGGAGCTGTTTTTT. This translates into CATKTFVDRVTGELFF.

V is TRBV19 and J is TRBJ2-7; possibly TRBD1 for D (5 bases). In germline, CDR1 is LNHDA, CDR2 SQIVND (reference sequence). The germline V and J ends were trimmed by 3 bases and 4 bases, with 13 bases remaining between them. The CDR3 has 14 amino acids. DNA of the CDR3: TGTGCCAGTAGTATCTCTGGGCAGGGTTACGAGCAGTACTTC. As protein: CASSISGQGYEQYF.

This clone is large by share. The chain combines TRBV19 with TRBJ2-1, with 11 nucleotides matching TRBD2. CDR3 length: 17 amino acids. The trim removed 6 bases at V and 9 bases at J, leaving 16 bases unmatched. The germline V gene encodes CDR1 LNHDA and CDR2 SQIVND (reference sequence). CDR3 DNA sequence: TGTGCCAGTAGCCCGCCTGGGACTAGCGGAACCCACGGTGAGCAGTTCTTC. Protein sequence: CASSPPGTSGTHGEQFF.

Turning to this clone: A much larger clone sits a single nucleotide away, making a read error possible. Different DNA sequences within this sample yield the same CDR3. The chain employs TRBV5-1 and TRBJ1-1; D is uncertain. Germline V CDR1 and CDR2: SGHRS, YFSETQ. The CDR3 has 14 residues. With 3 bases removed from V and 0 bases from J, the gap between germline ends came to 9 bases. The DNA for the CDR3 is TGCGCCAGCAGCTATGGAGGTATGAACACTGAAGCTTTCTTT. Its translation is CASSYGGMNTEAFF.

CDR3 nucleotide sequence: TGTGCCAGCAACGGACAGGGGGATGGTGAGCAGTTCTTC. Translation gives CASNGQGDGEQFF. The genes are TRBV6-6 and TRBJ2-1; 10 bases align to TRBD1. The CDR3 runs 13 residues. The germline gives CDR1 MNHNY, CDR2 SVGAGI (reference sequence). The V gene end was trimmed by 7 bases and the J gene end by 9 bases; junction bases not matched to a gene: 6.

CDR3 residues: CASSLAGPGSYEQYF. CDR3 coding DNA: TGTGCCAGCAGCTTAGCAGGTCCGGGCTCCTACGAGCAGTACTTC. This chain uses TRBV11-2 with TRBJ2-5; no clear D gene. The DNA end lines up better with TRBJ2-7; the J call may be wrong. This CDR3 comprises 15 residues. Per germline, CDR1 SGHAT and CDR2 FQNNGV.